Following are 29 T cell receptor beta chains from one sample sequenced in a study of blood T cell repertoires in COVID-19. Sequenced by immunoSEQ multiplex PCR; TCRdb stores in-frame clones only, minus some. The table includes roughly 240,000 clones, 65% to 90% detected once. Sequencing used peripheral blood. The receptors were sampled from a man aged 35-49 years who had recovered from COVID-19.

J is TRBJ1-2 and V is TRBV19, with a weak D call TRBD1 (6 bases). The V and J ends lost 7 bases and 3 bases respectively, with 18 bases between them. The CDR3 loop spans 15 amino acids. The germline V gene encodes CDR1 LNHDA and CDR2 SQIVND (reference sequence). The CDR3 protein is CASTRTGTTYYGYTF. In nucleotides, the CDR3 is TGTGCCAGTACTAGAACCGGGACAACGTACTATGGCTACACCTTC.

The chain's CDR3 is CASSQDRFGADTQYF. For the CDR3, the DNA is TGCGCCAGCAGCCAAGATCGCTTCGGGGCAGATACGCAGTATTTT. The V gene is TRBV4-3, the J gene TRBJ2-3; maybe TRBD2 (5 bases). V was cut by 0 bases and J by 4 bases, with 11 bases left in between. Germline assignment: CDR1 LGHNA and CDR2 YSLEER. The CDR3 totals 15 residues.

The chain has TRBV7-2 and TRBJ2-7, with 11 bases matching TRBD2. Germline V gene data show CDR1 as SGHTA and CDR2 as FQGNSA. V lost 3 bases to trimming and J lost 4 bases; unmatched junction nucleotides: 5. This CDR3 spans 15 amino acids. The CDR3 DNA is TGTGCCAGCAGCTTGGGACTAGCGGACGTATACGAGCAGTACTTC. This codes for CASSLGLADVYEQYF.

The chain is built from TRBV5-1 and TRBJ2-2; D is unresolved. This CDR3 contains 15 residues. V was shortened by 9 bases and J by 5 bases, with 20 bases between the two germline ends. Germline V gene sequence: CDR1 SGHRS, CDR2 YFSETQ. The CDR3 DNA follows: TGCGCCACCCACCCAGGTTTCGAACAGACCGGGGAGCTGTTTTTT. It specifies CATHPGFEQTGELFF.

This sequence joins TRBV6-6 and TRBJ1-4; the D is unclear. Trimming removed 2 bases at V and 8 bases at J, with 6 bases between. CDR1 is MNHNY and CDR2 is SVGAGI in the germline V gene (reference sequence). The CDR3 is made up of 12 amino acids. In DNA, the CDR3 is TGTGCCAGCAGTTACGAGGAGGAAAAACTGTTTTTT. Protein sequence: CASSYEEEKLFF.

This clone was observed a handful of times. This chain connects TRBV7-2 to TRBJ2-2, with no clear D. V shed 2 bases and J shed 1 base, with 8 bases lying between them. This CDR3 is 15 amino acids long. Germline assignment: CDR1 SGHTA and CDR2 FQGNSA. CDR3 sequence (DNA): TGTGCCAGCAGCTTAAATCCAGGGAACACCGGGGAGCTGTTTTTT. Translated, it gives CASSLNPGNTGELFF.

V is TRBV14 and J is TRBJ2-1; the match to TRBD2 covers 8 bases. Germline loops: CDR1 SGHDN, CDR2 FVKESK. V dropped 4 bases and J dropped 5; count of bases not matched to a gene: 13. The CDR3 is 17 residues long. The CDR3 region is CASSPFYRLASHNEQFF. The DNA for the CDR3 is TGTGCCAGCAGCCCATTTTACCGACTAGCGTCCCACAATGAGCAGTTCTTC.

The rearrangement joins TRBV11-2 to TRBJ2-1, with 12 bases that match TRBD2. Trimming removed 4 bases from V and 0 bases from J; junction bases left unmatched: 4. CDR3 size: 17 residues. Germline CDR1 SGHAT, CDR2 FQNNGV. CDR3 coding DNA: TGTGCCAGCAGCTCCGGACTAGCGGGGAGCTCCTACAATGAGCAGTTCTTC. Its translation: CASSSGLAGSSYNEQFF.

The V and J genes are TRBV19 and TRBJ1-2; TRBD1 is a possible D gene (5 bases). The ends were cut back, 7 bases at V and 8 bases at J, with 17 bases in the middle. CDR3 length: 13 amino acids. Germline assignment: CDR1 LNHDA and CDR2 SQIVND (reference sequence). CDR3 amino acids: CASTGAGPWGYTF. The CDR3 DNA reads as TGTGCCAGTACTGGTGCAGGGCCGTGGGGCTACACCTTC.

The V gene is TRBV27, the J gene TRBJ2-7; 10 positions agree with TRBD2. This CDR3 has 15 amino acids. The J segment lost 3 bases and the V segment lost 2 bases, leaving 4 bases of the junction unmatched. The V gene's germline CDR1 is MNHEY and CDR2 SMNVEV (reference sequence). The CDR3 sequence is CASSLGASGSYEQYF. The CDR3 coding sequence is TGTGCCAGCAGTTTAGGGGCTAGCGGGAGCTACGAGCAGTACTTC.

This clone was detected a few times. CDR3 residues: CASSVGLQSYNEQFF. CDR3 DNA sequence: TGCGCCAGCAGCGTGGGACTACAATCCTACAATGAGCAGTTCTTC. This chain connects TRBV5-1 to TRBJ2-1; TRBD2 agrees at 7 bases. Trimming at V came to 4 bases and at J to 1 base, leaving 5 bases not matched to a gene. CDR1 is SGHRS, CDR2 YFSETQ, per germline. The CDR3 is 15 residues long.

Many counts were recorded for this clone. The V call is TRBV11-3, the J call TRBJ1-1; no clear D gene. The CDR3 sequence is 14 residues long. In germline, CDR1 is SGHNT, CDR2 YENEEA. The germline V and J ends were trimmed by 2 bases and 4 bases, with 11 bases remaining between them. The CDR3 coding sequence is TGTGCCAGCAGCTTATCCCGACTTGGCACTGAAGCTTTCTTT. Amino acid sequence: CASSLSRLGTEAFF. Filled out from reference TRBV11-3 and TRBJ1-1, the complete variable domain reads EAGVVQSPRYKIIEKKQPVAFWCNPISGHNTLYWYLQNLGQGPELLIRYENEEAVDDSQLPKDRFSAERLKGVDSTLKIQPAELGDSAVYLCASSLSRLGTEAFFGQGTRLTVV.

The CDR3 coding sequence is TGTGCCAGCTCACCTTTATTCGGACAGGGAGTAGATACGCAGTATTTT. Its translation: CASSPLFGQGVDTQYF. V gene TRBV18 combines with J gene TRBJ2-3; 8 bases fit TRBD1. This CDR3 region has 16 residues. CDR1 KGHSH and CDR2 LQKENI come from the germline V gene. The V gene end was trimmed by 3 bases and the J gene end by 5 bases; junction bases not matched to a gene: 10.

The CDR3 loop reads CASSQGRDLNTGELFF. The CDR3 DNA is TGCGCCAGCAGCCAGGGGAGGGACTTAAACACCGGGGAGCTGTTTTTT. The rearrangement links TRBV4-3 to TRBJ2-2; 7 positions agree with TRBD2. The trim removed 3 bases at V and 2 bases at J, leaving 6 bases unmatched. Germline assignment: CDR1 LGHNA and CDR2 YSLEER. This CDR3 is 16 amino acids long.

The CDR3 spells CASSPLGGGRGGELFF. DNA for the CDR3: TGTGCCAGCAGCCCCCTGGGGGGGGGCCGGGGCGGGGAGCTGTTTTTT. This sequence joins TRBV3-1 (or the pseudogene TRBV3-2) and TRBJ2-2; TRBD2 might be the D (7 bases). The germline CDR1 and CDR2 sequences are LGHDT and YNNKEL (reference sequence). The CDR3 has 16 amino acids. V lost 4 bases, J lost 7 bases, and 19 bases lay in between.

This clone was observed a few times. The J gene is TRBJ2-7, the V gene TRBV7-9; D not certain. With 3 bases removed from V and 7 bases from J, the gap between germline ends came to 13 bases. This CDR3 comprises 13 residues. Looked up from germline, CDR1 is SEHNR and CDR2 is FQNEAQ (reference sequence). The CDR3 region is CASSFTGGGEQYF. The CDR3 region has the DNA TGTGCCAGCAGCTTTACTGGCGGTGGGGAGCAGTACTTC.

CDR3 loop: CASIERGTTDTQYF. The CDR3 DNA is TGCGCCAGCATCGAGCGGGGGACCACAGATACGCAGTATTTT. The chain has TRBV10-2 and TRBJ2-3, with 8 bases identical to TRBD2. Germline values: CDR1 WSHSY, CDR2 SAAADI. This CDR3 contains 14 residues. Trimming took 7 bases from V and 2 from J; bases not matched to a gene: 5.

CDR3 sequence reads: CASSLRQGSGNTIYF. CDR3 in DNA: TGTGCCAGCAGCTTAAGACAGGGCTCTGGAAACACCATATATTTT. This sequence joins TRBV7-2 and TRBJ1-3; 7 positions agree with TRBD1. The CDR3 extends over 15 amino acids. Looked up from germline, CDR1 is SGHTA and CDR2 is FQGNSA. V lost 2 bases and J lost 0; bases outside the gene matches: 1.

The chain is built from TRBV19 and TRBJ2-7; TRBD1 matches 9 bases. The CDR3 loop spans 20 amino acids. Germline CDR1 and CDR2: LNHDA and SQIVND (reference sequence). V lost 4 bases to trimming and J lost 3 bases; unmatched junction nucleotides: 22. The CDR3 region has the DNA TGTGCCAGTAGTACCTCACTGGACTTGCTCTTGGGGACAGGGAACTACGAGCAGTACTTC. Translated: CASSTSLDLLLGTGNYEQYF.

The DNA of the CDR3 is TGTGCCAGCAGTTCGCCCCTCGACAGGGGTCTGTTTTTT. Its translation: CASSSPLDRGLFF. The rearrangement links TRBV12-3 or TRBV12-4 to TRBJ1-4; 8 nucleotides line up with TRBD1. This CDR3 is 13 amino acids long. Trimming cost V 4 bases and J 14 bases; bases outside gene matches: 9.

This clone was found once. The chain combines TRBV5-6 with TRBJ1-2; the D gene is possibly TRBD1 (6 bases). Trimming removed 4 bases at V and 6 bases at J, with 16 bases between. Germline CDR1 SGHDT, CDR2 YYEEEE. The CDR3 loop spans 14 amino acids. CDR3 bases: TGTGCCAGCAGCCTAGCGGGGGCCCGGAATGGCTACACCTTC. Translated, it gives CASSLAGARNGYTF.

The chain uses TRBV18 and TRBJ1-1; a weak D match, TRBD1 (6 bases). V was pared by 0 bases and J by 8 bases, with 16 bases between. The germline CDR1 and CDR2 sequences are KGHSH and LQKENI. The CDR3 contains 15 residues. The CDR3 DNA follows: TGTGCCAGCTCACCACCGAGTCGGGGACATCTCGAAGCTTTCTTT. It encodes CASSPPSRGHLEAFF.

The chain uses TRBV24-1 and TRBJ2-1; D is unclear. With 2 bases removed from V and 9 bases from J, the gap between germline ends came to 4 bases. Germline V gene lookup returns CDR1 KGHDR and CDR2 SFDVKD. The CDR3 is 11 residues long. CDR3 residues: CATSDSGEQFF. The CDR3 DNA follows: TGTGCCACCAGTGATTCGGGTGAGCAGTTCTTC.

The DNA of the CDR3 is TGTGCCAGCAGCTCCCCGGGACATCTTAGGTATGAGCAGTTCTTC. Residues: CASSSPGHLRYEQFF. The V and J genes are TRBV11-2 and TRBJ2-1, with a tentative D call TRBD1 (6 bases). V lost 4 bases and J lost 8, with 18 bases in between. CDR1 is SGHAT, CDR2 FQNNGV, per germline. The CDR3 spans 15 residues. Full variable domain (outside the CDR3, taken from reference TRBV11-2 and TRBJ2-1): EAGVAQSPRYKIIEKRQSVAFWCNPISGHATLYWYQQILGQGPKLLIQFQNNGVVDDSQLPKDRFSAERLKGVDSTLKIQPAKLEDSAVYLCASSSPGHLRYEQFFGPGTRLTVL.

This chain connects TRBV7-9 to TRBJ1-3, with D tentatively TRBD1 (6 bases). V shed 4 bases and J shed 0 bases, with 13 bases lying between them. Germline loops: CDR1 SEHNR, CDR2 FQNEAQ (reference sequence). CDR3 length: 16 residues. In DNA form, the CDR3 reads TGTGCCAGCAGCTCCTACAGGGACTACTCTGGAAACACCATATATTTT. As protein: CASSSYRDYSGNTIYF.

CDR3 loop: CASSSSQGVYEQYF. CDR3 bases: TGTGCCAGCAGTTCGTCCCAAGGGGTCTACGAGCAGTACTTC. The genes are TRBV6-6 and TRBJ2-7; TRBD1 might be the D (5 bases). V was shortened by 4 bases and J by 3 bases, with 13 bases between the two germline ends. CDR1 and CDR2 from the germline V gene are MNHNY and SVGAGI (reference sequence). The CDR3 sequence is 14 residues long.

The chain links TRBV5-1 to TRBJ1-6, with a weak D call TRBD1 (5 bases). V gave up 0 bases and J gave up 7 bases, with 11 bases separating them. Germline V gene data show CDR1 as SGHRS and CDR2 as YFSETQ. The CDR3 runs to 15 residues. CDR3 in DNA: TGCGCCAGCAGCTTGGAAGGGGCCCCCAATTCACCCCTCCACTTT. It specifies CASSLEGAPNSPLHF.

V and J are TRBV11-2 and TRBJ2-7; TRBD2 is a possible D gene (5 bases). The CDR3 extends over 15 amino acids. CDR1 and CDR2 from the germline V gene are SGHAT and FQNNGV. The V gene lost 4 bases and the J gene lost 6 bases, with 19 bases spanning the gap. This CDR3 reads CASSWTWDSESEQYF. Here the CDR3 DNA reads TGTGCCAGCAGCTGGACCTGGGATAGCGAGTCCGAGCAGTACTTC.

This clone appeared a single time. The chain couples TRBV2 to TRBJ2-5; TRBD2 matches 8 bases. The CDR3 contains 10 residues. Germline V gene sequence: CDR1 SNHLY, CDR2 FYNNEI. V was clipped by 5 bases and J by 14 bases; unmatched bases: 4. The CDR3 protein is CASSSGLVYF. The CDR3 DNA follows: TGTGCCAGCAGTTCGGGACTAGTTTACTTC. The full variable domain, its missing parts supplied by reference TRBV2 and TRBJ2-5, is EPEVTQTPSHQVTQMGQEVILRCVPISNHLYFYWYRQILGQKVEFLVSFYNNEISEKSEIFDDQFSVERPDGSNFTLKIRSTKLEDSAMYFCASSSGLVYFGPGTRLLVL.